The rows below give T cell receptor beta chains drawn from one sample of a study of shared clonotypes between healthy human individuals. Libraries were prepared by immunoSEQ multiplex PCR; TCRdb keeps only in-frame clonotypes and omits some of them. The profile shows over 2 million clones, approximately 95% of them singletons. The sample was naive CD8+ T cells sorted from blood. These receptors were collected from a man aged 18-30 years in good health. Each CDR3 is given with its conserved first and last residue. The D gene is left open where the match is weak. A clone size is listed for some rows: how often the clone was seen (once, few, many), or a class if it is expanded.

J gene: TRBJ2-7
V gene: TRBV10-1
D gene: .
clone size: .
CDR3 protein: CASSPGETDEQYF
CDR3 DNA: TGCGCCAGCAGTCCTGGGGAAACCGACGAGCAGTACTTC

J gene: TRBJ1-5
V gene: TRBV7-9
D gene: .
clone size: .
CDR3 protein: CASSLDGFNQPQHF
CDR3 DNA: TGTGCCAGCAGCTTAGATGGATTTAATCAGCCCCAGCATTTT

J gene: TRBJ2-3
V gene: TRBV7-9
D gene: .
clone size: .
CDR3 protein: CASSSILIDTQYF
CDR3 DNA: TGTGCCAGCAGCTCGATACTTATAGATACGCAGTATTTT

J gene: TRBJ2-5
V gene: TRBV9
D gene: .
clone size: .
CDR3 protein: CASSVPREDRGETQYF
CDR3 DNA: TGTGCCAGCAGCGTACCCCGCGAGGACCGGGGAGAGACCCAGTACTTC

J gene: TRBJ2-5
V gene: TRBV5-6
D gene: .
clone size: .
CDR3 protein: CASSLDQRAYQETQYF
CDR3 DNA: TGTGCCAGCAGCTTGGATCAGCGGGCGTACCAAGAGACCCAGTACTTC

J gene: TRBJ1-2
V gene: TRBV9
D gene: .
clone size: .
CDR3 protein: CASSVGGEGTNGYTF
CDR3 DNA: TGTGCCAGCAGCGTAGGAGGGGAAGGGACTAATGGCTACACCTTC

J gene: TRBJ2-7
V gene: TRBV18
D gene: .
clone size: .
CDR3 protein: CASSPLVGREEAYEQYF
CDR3 DNA: TGTGCCAGCTCACCACTGGTGGGCAGGGAGGAGGCCTACGAGCAGTACTTC

J gene: TRBJ2-5
V gene: TRBV5-5
D gene: TRBD2
clone size: .
CDR3 protein: CASSLGQGGLETQYF
CDR3 DNA: TGTGCCAGCAGCTTAGGGCAGGGAGGGCTAGAGACCCAGTACTTC

J gene: TRBJ1-1
V gene: TRBV27
D gene: .
clone size: .
CDR3 protein: CASSLSSGNTEAFF
CDR3 DNA: TGTGCCAGCAGTTTATCATCTGGGAACACTGAAGCTTTCTTT

J gene: TRBJ1-1
V gene: TRBV2
D gene: .
clone size: .
CDR3 protein: CASSDLEGGNTEAFF
CDR3 DNA: TGTGCCAGCAGCGACCTAGAGGGTGGGAACACTGAAGCTTTCTTT

J gene: TRBJ1-2
V gene: TRBV11-3
D gene: .
clone size: .
CDR3 protein: CASSRVLLVRGYTF
CDR3 DNA: TGTGCCAGCAGCCGCGTCCTCCTAGTTCGGGGCTACACCTTC

J gene: TRBJ1-4
V gene: TRBV11-2
D gene: .
clone size: .
CDR3 protein: CASSLGVFGEKLFF
CDR3 DNA: TGTGCCAGCAGCTTAGGGGTTTTCGGTGAAAAACTGTTTTTT

J gene: TRBJ2-7
V gene: TRBV7-9
D gene: .
clone size: .
CDR3 protein: CASSLAPGSSYEQYF
CDR3 DNA: TGTGCCAGCAGCTTAGCCCCCGGGAGCTCCTACGAGCAGTACTTC

J gene: TRBJ1-5
V gene: TRBV6-1
D gene: .
clone size: .
CDR3 protein: CASQGLGQPQHF
CDR3 DNA: TGTGCCAGTCAGGGGTTGGGGCAGCCCCAGCATTTT

J gene: TRBJ2-1
V gene: TRBV30
D gene: .
clone size: .
CDR3 protein: CAWSDAGSYNEQFF
CDR3 DNA: TGTGCCTGGAGTGACGCAGGGTCCTACAATGAGCAGTTCTTC

J gene: TRBJ2-7
V gene: TRBV13
D gene: .
clone size: .
CDR3 protein: CASSLGTDGLEQYF
CDR3 DNA: TGTGCCAGCAGCTTAGGGACGGACGGCCTCGAGCAGTACTTC

J gene: TRBJ2-5
V gene: TRBV7-9
D gene: .
clone size: .
CDR3 protein: CASSPDWEQETQYF
CDR3 DNA: TGTGCCAGCAGCCCGGACTGGGAACAAGAGACCCAGTACTTC

J gene: TRBJ2-1
V gene: TRBV19
D gene: .
clone size: .
CDR3 protein: CASSDTGFNEQFF
CDR3 DNA: TGTGCCAGTAGTGATACAGGGTTCAATGAGCAGTTCTTC

J gene: TRBJ1-2
V gene: TRBV2
D gene: TRBD1
clone size: .
CDR3 protein: CASSEGTGVFHYGYTF
CDR3 DNA: TGTGCCAGCAGTGAAGGTACAGGGGTTTTCCACTATGGCTACACCTTC

J gene: TRBJ1-1
V gene: TRBV13
D gene: .
clone size: .
CDR3 protein: CASSLAGLNTEAFF
CDR3 DNA: TGTGCCAGCAGCTTGGCAGGGCTGAACACTGAAGCTTTCTTT

J gene: TRBJ2-3
V gene: TRBV7-9
D gene: TRBD2
clone size: .
CDR3 protein: CASSYLADSTDTQYF
CDR3 DNA: TGTGCCAGCAGCTATCTAGCGGACAGCACAGATACGCAGTATTTT

J gene: TRBJ2-7
V gene: TRBV6-5
D gene: TRBD1
clone size: .
CDR3 protein: CASSGTGIHEQYF
CDR3 DNA: TGTGCCAGCAGTGGGACAGGGATCCACGAGCAGTACTTC

J gene: TRBJ2-1
V gene: TRBV6-1
D gene: TRBD2
clone size: .
CDR3 protein: CASSDLLAGGDEQFF
CDR3 DNA: TGTGCCAGCAGTGATCTGCTAGCGGGGGGAGACGAGCAGTTCTTC

J gene: TRBJ1-4
V gene: TRBV5-6
D gene: .
clone size: .
CDR3 protein: CASSWGTLTNEKLFF
CDR3 DNA: TGTGCCAGCAGCTGGGGGACACTTACTAATGAAAAACTGTTTTTT

J gene: TRBJ1-1
V gene: TRBV18
D gene: TRBD1
clone size: .
CDR3 protein: CASSPPDRDEAFF
CDR3 DNA: TGTGCCAGCTCACCACCAGACAGGGACGAAGCTTTCTTT

J gene: TRBJ1-4
V gene: TRBV28
D gene: TRBD1
clone size: .
CDR3 protein: CASTFGEGARTTNEKLFF
CDR3 DNA: TGTGCCAGCACCTTCGGCGAGGGGGCGCGAACGACTAATGAAAAACTGTTTTTT

J gene: TRBJ1-4
V gene: TRBV19
D gene: .
clone size: .
CDR3 protein: CASRTANEKLFF
CDR3 DNA: TGTGCCAGCCGCACCGCTAATGAAAAACTGTTTTTT

J gene: TRBJ2-7
V gene: TRBV29-1
D gene: .
clone size: .
CDR3 protein: CSVETGVAEQSYEQYF
CDR3 DNA: TGCAGCGTTGAAACGGGGGTAGCGGAGCAGTCCTACGAGCAGTACTTC

J gene: TRBJ2-1
V gene: TRBV7-6
D gene: .
clone size: .
CDR3 protein: CASSHSGNEQFF
CDR3 DNA: TGTGCCAGCAGCCATAGCGGCAATGAGCAGTTCTTC

J gene: TRBJ2-4
V gene: TRBV27
D gene: TRBD1
clone size: .
CDR3 protein: CASSSHTGELQNIQYF
CDR3 DNA: TGTGCCAGCAGTTCCCATACAGGGGAGTTGCAAAACATTCAGTACTTC

J gene: TRBJ2-1
V gene: TRBV28
D gene: .
clone size: once
CDR3 protein: CASSLRGAANEQFF
CDR3 DNA: TGTGCCAGCAGTCTCAGAGGGGCAGCCAATGAGCAGTTCTTC

J gene: TRBJ2-3
V gene: TRBV11-2
D gene: TRBD2
clone size: .
CDR3 protein: CASSPQAGGTDTQYF
CDR3 DNA: TGTGCCAGCAGCCCACAAGCGGGGGGGACAGATACGCAGTATTTT

J gene: TRBJ2-1
V gene: TRBV5-8
D gene: .
clone size: .
CDR3 protein: CASSLRGWGEQFF
CDR3 DNA: TGTGCCAGCAGTTTGAGGGGGTGGGGTGAGCAGTTCTTC

J gene: TRBJ1-2
V gene: TRBV7-9
D gene: .
clone size: .
CDR3 protein: CASPIQGGYGYTF
CDR3 DNA: TGTGCCAGCCCAATACAGGGTGGCTATGGCTACACCTTC

J gene: TRBJ1-3
V gene: TRBV28
D gene: TRBD1
clone size: once
CDR3 protein: CASSLWPRGRQGTINTIYF
CDR3 DNA: TGTGCCAGCAGTTTATGGCCCCGTGGGAGACAGGGGACTATAAACACCATATATTTT

J gene: TRBJ1-5
V gene: TRBV19
D gene: .
clone size: few
CDR3 protein: CATTPGGETGPQHF
CDR3 DNA: TGTGCCACCACCCCCGGAGGGGAGACGGGGCCCCAGCATTTT

J gene: TRBJ2-7
V gene: TRBV27
D gene: TRBD1
clone size: .
CDR3 protein: CASSLPPQTGFSDEQYF
CDR3 DNA: TGTGCCAGCAGTTTACCCCCACAGACAGGGTTTTCGGACGAGCAGTACTTC